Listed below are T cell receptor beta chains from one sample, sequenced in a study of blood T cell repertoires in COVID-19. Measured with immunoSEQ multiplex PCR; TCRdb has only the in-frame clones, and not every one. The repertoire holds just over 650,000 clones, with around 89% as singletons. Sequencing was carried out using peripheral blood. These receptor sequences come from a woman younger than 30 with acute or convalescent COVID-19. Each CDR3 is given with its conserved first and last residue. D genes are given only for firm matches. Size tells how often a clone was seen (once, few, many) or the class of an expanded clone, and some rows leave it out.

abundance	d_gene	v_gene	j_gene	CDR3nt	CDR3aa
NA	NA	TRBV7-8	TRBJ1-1	TGTGCCAGCAAAGGGTGGGAGGGGAACACTGAAGCTTTCTTT	CASKGWEGNTEAFF
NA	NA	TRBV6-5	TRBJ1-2	TGTGCCAGCAGCATTACTGGGAGGGCCGAGGGCTACACCTTC	CASSITGRAEGYTF
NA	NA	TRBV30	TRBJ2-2	TGTGCCTGGAGCTCCGGCCTAGGTGAACGTGTGGAGCTGTTTTTT	CAWSSGLGERVELFF
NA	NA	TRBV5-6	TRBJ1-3	TGTGCCAGCAGCCCCCTAGGGGCCGCCTCTGGAAACACCATATATTTT	CASSPLGAASGNTIYF
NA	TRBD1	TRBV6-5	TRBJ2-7	TGTGCCAGCAGTTTTTCCCCGGACAGGGGTTTGCACGAGCAGTACTTC	CASSFSPDRGLHEQYF
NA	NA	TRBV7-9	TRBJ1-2	TGTGCCAGCAGCTTAAAACAGGGTATGGATGGCTACACCTTC	CASSLKQGMDGYTF
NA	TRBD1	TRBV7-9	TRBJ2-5	TGTGCCAGCAGCTTTCTTAGAGGGACAGGGTTCCAAGAGACCCAGTACTTC	CASSFLRGTGFQETQYF
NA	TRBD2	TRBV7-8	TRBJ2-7	TGTGCCAGCAGCTTCACGGCGGGGGAATCACGCTACGAGCAGTACTTC	CASSFTAGESRYEQYF
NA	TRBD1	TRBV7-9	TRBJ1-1	TGTGCCAGCAGCTTACCCGGGACAGGGGGCTTAACTGAAGCTTTCTTT	CASSLPGTGGLTEAFF
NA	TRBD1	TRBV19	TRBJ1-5	TGTGCCAATAGGGACAGCCGGAATTATAGCAATCAGCCCCAGCATTTT	CANRDSRNYSNQPQHF
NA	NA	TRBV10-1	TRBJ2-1	TGCGCCAGCAAGTCGGCGAGGACAGACTTGTACAATGAGCAGTTCTTC	CASKSARTDLYNEQFF
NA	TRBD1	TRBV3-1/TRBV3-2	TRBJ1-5	TGTGCCAGCAGCGTTTCCGGGACAGGGGGCAATCAGCCCCAGCATTTT	CASSVSGTGGNQPQHF
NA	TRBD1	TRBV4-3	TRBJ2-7	TGCGCCAGCAGCCAACGAGGACAGGGCCCCTACGAGCAGTACTTC	CASSQRGQGPYEQYF
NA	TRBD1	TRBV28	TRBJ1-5	TGTGCCAGCAGGCCGGGGACAGCTCATCAGCCCCAGCATTTT	CASRPGTAHQPQHF
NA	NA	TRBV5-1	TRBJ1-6	TGCGCCAGCAGCTTGGACTGGAGCTCCTATAATTCACCCCTCCACTTT	CASSLDWSSYNSPLHF
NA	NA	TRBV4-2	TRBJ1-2	TGTGCCAGCAGCGCGGACATAATGAACTATGGCTACACCTTC	CASSADIMNYGYTF
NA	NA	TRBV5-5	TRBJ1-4	TGTGCCAGCAGCCCCCAGGGTGGGGCGGGGGAAAAACTGTTTTTT	CASSPQGGAGEKLFF
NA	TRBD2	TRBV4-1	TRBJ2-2	TGCGCCAGCAGCCAAGATATGGGCGGGGGGGCGGCCGGGGAGCTGTTTTTT	CASSQDMGGGAAGELFF
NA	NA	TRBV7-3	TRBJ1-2	TGTGCCAGCAGCTTATCAGGTTTTACGGGCTACACCTTC	CASSLSGFTGYTF
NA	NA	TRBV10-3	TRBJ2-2	TGTGCCATCAAAGCGGGGAACACCGGGGAGCTGTTTTTT	CAIKAGNTGELFF
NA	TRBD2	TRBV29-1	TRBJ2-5	TGCAGCGTTGATCGGGGGGGTGAGACCCAGTACTTC	CSVDRGGETQYF
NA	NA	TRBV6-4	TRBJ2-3	TGTGCCAGCAGACTCGACTCCAGCGCCCCAGATACGCAGTATTTT	CASRLDSSAPDTQYF
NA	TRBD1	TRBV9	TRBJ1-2	TGTGCCAGCAGCGGAAGAAGACAGGGGCGGACCGCTAACTATGGCTACACCTTC	CASSGRRQGRTANYGYTF
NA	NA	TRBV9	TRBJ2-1	TGTGCCAGCAGCGGGGGGGATTACAATGAGCAGTTCTTC	CASSGGDYNEQFF
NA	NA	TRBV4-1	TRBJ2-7	TGCGCCAGCAGCCCCCCCGACGGACAAGAGCAGTACTTC	CASSPPDGQEQYF
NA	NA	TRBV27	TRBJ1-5	TGTGCCAGCAGTTTGGAGGGAGGAGGCAATCAGCCCCAGCATTTT	CASSLEGGGNQPQHF
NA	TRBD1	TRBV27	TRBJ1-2	TGTGCCAGCAGTCACCGGGACAGGGCTGAGGGCTACACCTTC	CASSHRDRAEGYTF
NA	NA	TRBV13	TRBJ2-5	TGTGCCAGCAGGGGGGCCGGAGGAGAGACCCAGTACTTC	CASRGAGGETQYF
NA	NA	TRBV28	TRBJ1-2	TGTGCCAGCAGTACCCAGGGGCAGGGAGGGGTTAACTATGGCTACACCTTC	CASSTQGQGGVNYGYTF
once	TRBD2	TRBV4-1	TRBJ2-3	TGCGCCAGCAGCCCCCCCAGCGGGGGGGCCAGAGATACGCAGTATTTT	CASSPPSGGARDTQYF
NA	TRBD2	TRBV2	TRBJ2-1	TGTGCCAGCAGTGAACTAGCGGGGAATGAGCAGTTCTTC	CASSELAGNEQFF
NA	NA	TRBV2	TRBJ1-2	TGTGCCAGCAGTCCCAGGACAGTCAACTATGGCTACACCTTC	CASSPRTVNYGYTF
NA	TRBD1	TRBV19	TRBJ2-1	TGTGCCAGTAGTATAGATGCTGACAGGGTAAATGAGCAGTTCTTC	CASSIDADRVNEQFF
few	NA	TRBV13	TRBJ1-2	TGTGCCAGCAGCTTTCTCGGCAGGGCCAACTATGGCTACACCTTC	CASSFLGRANYGYTF
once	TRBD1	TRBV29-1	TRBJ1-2	TGCAGCGTTGCGACAGGGCCCAAGGGGTATGGCTACACCTTC	CSVATGPKGYGYTF
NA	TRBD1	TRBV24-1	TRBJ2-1	TGTGCCACCAGTGACCGCCGACAGGGGCCGGGAAACAATGAGCAGTTCTTC	CATSDRRQGPGNNEQFF
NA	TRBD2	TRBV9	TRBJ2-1	TGTGCCAGCAGCGCCAGACTAGCGGCATACAATGAGCAGTTCTTC	CASSARLAAYNEQFF
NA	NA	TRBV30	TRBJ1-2	TGTGCCTGGAGTGTTGACAGTGTTGGCTACACCTTC	CAWSVDSVGYTF
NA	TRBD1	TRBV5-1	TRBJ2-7	TGCGCCAGCAGCTCCCTTGGACAGGGCCGTAACTACGAGCAGTACTTC	CASSSLGQGRNYEQYF
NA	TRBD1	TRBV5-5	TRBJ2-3	TGTGCCAGCAGCGGACCGGGACAGTCGGCCCTTAGCACAGATACGCAGTATTTT	CASSGPGQSALSTDTQYF
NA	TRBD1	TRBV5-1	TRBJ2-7	TGCGCCAGCAGCTTGTTCCCTGGGACAGGGAGCTCCTACGAGCAGTACTTC	CASSLFPGTGSSYEQYF
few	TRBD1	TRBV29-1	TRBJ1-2	TGCAGCGTTGGGGACAGTGCAAACTATGGCTACACCTTC	CSVGDSANYGYTF
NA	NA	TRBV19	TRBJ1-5	TGTGCCAGTAGTAACCCCACGGGAGGGTCTAGGCAGCCCCAGCATTTT	CASSNPTGGSRQPQHF
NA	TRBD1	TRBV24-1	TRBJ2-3	TGTGCCACCAGTGATGCGGACAGGGGTGGCACAGATACGCAGTATTTT	CATSDADRGGTDTQYF
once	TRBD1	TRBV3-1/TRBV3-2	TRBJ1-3	TGTGCCAGCAGCCGGGGGACAGGGGTTAACACCATATATTTT	CASSRGTGVNTIYF
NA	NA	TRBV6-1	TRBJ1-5	TGTGCCAGCAGTGATTTTGGGGGGAGCAATCAGCCCCAGCATTTT	CASSDFGGSNQPQHF
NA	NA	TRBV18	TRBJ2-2	TGTGCCAGCTCCGCTGGCAGGGCGGTCACCGGGGAGCTGTTTTTT	CASSAGRAVTGELFF